This record covers a single T cell receptor beta chain. The source of the sample is a study of CD8+ T cells in alopecia areata. Extraction and reverse transcription of RNA yielded cDNA as the sequencing template. Method: immunoSEQ multiplex PCR; TCRdb's copy keeps in-frame clones and lacks some. In the table there are about 23,000 clones, roughly 50% of which are singletons. This clonotype originated in a human donor with alopecia areata. Source material: NKG2D-high CD8+ T cells sorted from blood.

CDR3 residues: CASSLGPGWVYEQYF. The CDR3 bases are TGTGCCAGCAGCTTAGGGCCGGGATGGGTGTACGAGCAGTACTTC. The J gene is TRBJ2-7, the V gene TRBV7-3, with D possibly being TRBD2 (5 bases). Germline values: CDR1 SGHTA, CDR2 FQGTGA. The length of the CDR3 is 15 residues. V shed 2 bases and J shed 4 bases, with 15 bases lying between them.